What follows is one TCR beta chain and its context. The data belong to a study of blood T cell repertoires in COVID-19. TCRdb's copy holds only in-frame clones and misses some; the assay was immunoSEQ multiplex PCR. Seen here are approximately 120,000 clones, more than 80% observed once, and the top ten hold 1.1%. The germline V and J ends were trimmed by 0 bases and 15 bases, with 13 bases remaining between them. The germline gives CDR1 SGHKS, CDR2 YYEKEE (reference sequence). This CDR3 region has 12 residues. This clonotype was obtained from a human donor in a cohort sampled during active COVID-19. Sequencing input: peripheral blood. The chain is built from TRBV5-5 and TRBJ2-4, with D tentatively TRBD2 (5 bases). The chain's CDR3 is CASSLEARAWYF. CDR3 DNA sequence: TGTGCCAGCAGCTTGGAGGCGAGGGCCTGGTACTTC.